This TCR beta chain is from a study of blood T cells in healthy people across ages. General study findings and limits: Donor CMV status, an unknown factor, possibly confounded changes in expanded clonotypes. There was a strong correlation between TCR beta diversity and naive T cell percentage.

A sample-barcoded 5' primer and a J-beta primer mix were used in a second PCR of roughly 7 to 11 cycles. Each CDR3 protein gets one entry after TCRdb re-called the 5' RACE reads with MiXCR. The top ten hold around 30% of the sample, which has 700,000 or so distinct CDR3 sequences, around two fifths seen once. This CDR3 spans 16 amino acids. Germline-derived CDR1 and CDR2 are SGHAT and FQNNGV. Concerning this clonotype itself: No antigen is known for it. An end of the junction differs from the germline gene, which may be a read error.

The specimen sequenced was blood. V usage is TRBV11-2 and J usage is TRBJ2-3, with 13 positions matching TRBD2. This TCR derives from a man older than 75 in good health. The CDR3 DNA follows: TGTGTCAGCAGCTCGACTAGCGGGGGGCCAACAGATACGCAGTATTTT. Protein: CVSSSTSGGPTDTQYF.